The clone carrying this TCR beta chain showed up just once. J gave up 5 bases and V 1 base, and 10 bases lay outside the gene matches. The CDR3 loop spans 15 amino acids. Germline values: CDR1 SQVTM, CDR2 ANQGSEA. Amplification of TCR beta CDR3 regions was performed using RNA transcripts as template. RT-PCR in the first round (using the HTBI primer set) targeted the TCR CDR3. TCRdb recomputed calls from the multiplex PCR reads with MiXCR, one row per CDR3 protein. The sample lists 800,000 or so distinct CDR3 sequences, around 39% occurring once. This entry comes from a study of T cells in Graves' hyperthyroidism and ophthalmopathy. It was considered stable Graves' hyperthyroidism when ophthalmopathy did not progress within 18 months. Those with hyperthyroidism were 18 to 65 years old, newly diagnosed, and ill for under 2 months.

The TCR comes from a man younger than 35 with Graves' hyperthyroidism. This chain joins TRBV29-1 and TRBJ2-5; 7 nucleotides align to TRBD1. Sequenced material: blood. The CDR3: CSVEGSATGRETQYF. In DNA, the CDR3 is TGCAGCGTTGAAGGCAGCGCGACAGGGCGGGAGACCCAGTACTTC.